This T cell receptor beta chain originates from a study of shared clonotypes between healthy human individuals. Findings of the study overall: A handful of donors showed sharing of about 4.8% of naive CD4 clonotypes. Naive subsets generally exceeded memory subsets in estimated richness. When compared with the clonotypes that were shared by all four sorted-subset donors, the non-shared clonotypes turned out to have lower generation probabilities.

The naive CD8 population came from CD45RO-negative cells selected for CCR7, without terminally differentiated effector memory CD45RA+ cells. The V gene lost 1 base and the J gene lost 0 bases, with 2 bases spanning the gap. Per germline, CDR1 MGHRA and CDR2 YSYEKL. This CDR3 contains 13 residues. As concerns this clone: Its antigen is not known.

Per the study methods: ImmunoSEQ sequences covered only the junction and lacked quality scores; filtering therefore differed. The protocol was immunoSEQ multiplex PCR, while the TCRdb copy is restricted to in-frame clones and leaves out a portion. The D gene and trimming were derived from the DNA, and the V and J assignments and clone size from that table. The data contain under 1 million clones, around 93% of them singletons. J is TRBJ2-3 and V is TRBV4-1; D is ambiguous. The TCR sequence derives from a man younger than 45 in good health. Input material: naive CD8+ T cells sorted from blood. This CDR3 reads CASSQGSTDTQYF. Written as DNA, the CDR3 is TGCGCCAGCAGCCAAGGGAGCACAGATACGCAGTATTTT.